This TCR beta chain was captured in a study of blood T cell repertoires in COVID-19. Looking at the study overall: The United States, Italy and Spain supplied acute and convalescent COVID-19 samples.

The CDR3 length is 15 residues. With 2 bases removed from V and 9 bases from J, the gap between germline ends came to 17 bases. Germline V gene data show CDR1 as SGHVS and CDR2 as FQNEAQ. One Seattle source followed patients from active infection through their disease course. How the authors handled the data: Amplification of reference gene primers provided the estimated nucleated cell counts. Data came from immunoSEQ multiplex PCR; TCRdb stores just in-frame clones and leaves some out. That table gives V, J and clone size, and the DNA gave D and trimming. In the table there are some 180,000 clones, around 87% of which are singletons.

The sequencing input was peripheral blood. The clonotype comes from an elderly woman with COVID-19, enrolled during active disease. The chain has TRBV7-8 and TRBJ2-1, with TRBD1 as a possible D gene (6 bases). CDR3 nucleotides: TGTGCCAGCAGCTTATCGGACAGTAAAGTTGGTGAGCAGTTCTTC. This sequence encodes CASSLSDSKVGEQFF. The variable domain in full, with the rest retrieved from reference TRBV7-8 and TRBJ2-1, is GAGVSQSPRYKVAKRGQDVALRCDPISGHVSLFWYQQALGQGPEFLTYFQNEAQLDKSGLPSDRFFAERPEGSVSTLKIQRTQQEDSAVYLCASSLSDSKVGEQFFGPGTRLTVL.